This TCR beta chain emerged from a study of blood T cell repertoires in COVID-19. Background on the study: Researchers got acute and convalescent COVID-19 samples from the United States, Italy and Spain.

The trim removed 5 bases at V and 4 bases at J, leaving 15 bases unmatched. Germline CDR1 MNHEY, CDR2 SMNVEV (reference sequence). CDR3 size: 17 residues. Clones were sequenced by immunoSEQ multiplex PCR, and TCRdb holds only the in-frame ones, with some missing. Among under 300,000 clones listed, around 86% were seen once. The gene calls are TRBV27 and TRBJ2-7; 9 nucleotides align to TRBD2. Sequencing was done on a sample of peripheral blood. The sequence was obtained from a woman aged 55 to 70 with active or convalescent COVID-19. The CDR3 DNA is TGTGCCAGCAGTCCCCAAGGCGCGGGGGGGCCTGGATACGAGCAGTACTTC. Amino acids: CASSPQGAGGPGYEQYF.